This TCR beta chain was documented in a study of regulatory T cells in long-lasting Graves disease. Study outcomes and limitations: Researchers reported studying only peripheral blood, not thyroid tissue.

Time point meaning: newly diagnosed GD, antithyroid drugs for less than 3 months. The TCR library was made from RNA extracted from PBMCs. This CDR3 spans 11 amino acids. Per the germline V gene, CDR1 is GTSNPN and CDR2 is SVGIG (reference sequence). With 2 bases removed from V and 6 bases from J, the gap between germline ends came to 7 bases. Ten or more counts support this clonotype. Its antigen is not known. Building of the TCR beta libraries involved iRepertoire HTBI primers and Arm-PCR of CDR3 regions. TCRdb ran MiXCR on the multiplex PCR reads and lists one entry per CDR3 protein. Among a few hundred thousand distinct CDR3 sequences listed, around 15% were seen once. The data also belong to a second study, concerning T cells in Graves' hyperthyroidism and ophthalmopathy.

This TCR came from a woman between 18 and 30 years old with Graves disease. This specimen consisted of peripheral blood mononuclear cells (PBMCs), obtained at new diagnosis, from a patient treated with antithyroid drugs. V gene TRBV30 combines with J gene TRBJ1-1; D call uncertain. The CDR3: CAWSILAEAFF. The CDR3 bases are TGTGCCTGGAGTATACTGGCTGAAGCTTTCTTT.